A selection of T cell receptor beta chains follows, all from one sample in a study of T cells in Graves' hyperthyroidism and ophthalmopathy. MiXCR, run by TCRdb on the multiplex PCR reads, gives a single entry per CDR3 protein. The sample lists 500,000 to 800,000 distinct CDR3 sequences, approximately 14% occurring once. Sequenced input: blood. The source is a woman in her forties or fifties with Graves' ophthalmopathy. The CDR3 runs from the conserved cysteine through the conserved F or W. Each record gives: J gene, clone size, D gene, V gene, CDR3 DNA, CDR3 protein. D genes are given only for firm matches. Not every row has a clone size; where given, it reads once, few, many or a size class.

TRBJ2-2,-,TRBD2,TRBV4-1,TGCGCCAGCAGCCAAGCTAGCGGGAGAGGCTGGGCGAACACCGGGGAGCTGTTTTTT,CASSQASGRGWANTGELFF
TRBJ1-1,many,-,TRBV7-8,TGTGCCAGCAGCCCGGAGGTAGGCGACACTGAAGCTTTCTTT,CASSPEVGDTEAFF
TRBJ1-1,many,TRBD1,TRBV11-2,TGTGCCAGCAGTCGCGGCCGGGGACAGGGTCACACTGAAGCTTTCTTT,CASSRGRGQGHTEAFF
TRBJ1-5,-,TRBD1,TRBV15,TGTGCCACCAGCAGAGGGAGGGGGACAGGGGTTCAGCCCCAGCATTTT,CATSRGRGTGVQPQHF
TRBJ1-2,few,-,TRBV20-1,TGCAGTGCTAGAGGGACCCACTTTTATGGCTACACCTTC,CSARGTHFYGYTF
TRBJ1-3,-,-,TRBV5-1,TGCGCCAGCACCCTGGGGTCAGACGGAAACACCATATATTTT,CASTLGSDGNTIYF
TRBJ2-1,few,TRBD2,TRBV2,TGTGCCAGCGGCGTGGCGGGAGGGGGGTTCTTC,CASGVAGGGFF
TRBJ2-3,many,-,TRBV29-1,TGCAGCGTGAATGAGGGACTCACAGATACGCAGTATTTT,CSVNEGLTDTQYF
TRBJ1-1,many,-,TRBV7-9,TGTGCCAGCAGCTCCGTGGGCAACACTGAAGCTTTCTTT,CASSSVGNTEAFF
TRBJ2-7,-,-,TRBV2,TGTGCCAGCAGGGGGACAAGGGGCGAGCAGTACTTC,CASRGTRGEQYF